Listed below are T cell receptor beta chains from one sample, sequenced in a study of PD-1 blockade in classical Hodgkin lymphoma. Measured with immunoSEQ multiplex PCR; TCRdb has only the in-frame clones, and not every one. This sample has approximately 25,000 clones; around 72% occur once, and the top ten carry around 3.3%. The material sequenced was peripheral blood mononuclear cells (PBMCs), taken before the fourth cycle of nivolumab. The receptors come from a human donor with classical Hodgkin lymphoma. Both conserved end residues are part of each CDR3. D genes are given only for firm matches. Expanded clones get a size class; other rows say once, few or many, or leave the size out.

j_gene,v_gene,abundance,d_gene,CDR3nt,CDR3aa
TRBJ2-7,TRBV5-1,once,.,TGCGCCAGCAGCTTGGCCCCGGAACCCTACGAGCAGTACTTC,CASSLAPEPYEQYF
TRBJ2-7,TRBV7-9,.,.,TGTGCCAGCAGCTTAGGGGCCACCTGGGACGAGCAGTACTTC,CASSLGATWDEQYF
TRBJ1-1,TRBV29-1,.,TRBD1,TGCAGCGTGAACCTTCAGGGGGCGCGAACTGAAGCTTTCTTT,CSVNLQGARTEAFF
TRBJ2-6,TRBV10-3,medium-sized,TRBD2,TGTGCCATCCATAGCGGGACTGGGGCCAACGTCCTGACTTTC,CAIHSGTGANVLTF
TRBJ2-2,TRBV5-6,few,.,TGTGCCAGCAGCTTGGCCACCGGGGAGCTGTTTTTT,CASSLATGELFF
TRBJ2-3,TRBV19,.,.,TGTGCCAGTAGTTCTCCCTTACCAGATACGCAGTATTTT,CASSSPLPDTQYF
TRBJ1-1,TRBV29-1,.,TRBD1,TGCAGCGCGGACAGGGGAGGCACTGAAGCTTTCTTT,CSADRGGTEAFF
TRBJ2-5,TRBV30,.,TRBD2,TGTGCCTGGAGTGCAGGCCTAGCGGGAGAGACCCAGTACTTC,CAWSAGLAGETQYF
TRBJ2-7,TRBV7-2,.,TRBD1,TGTGCCAGCAGCATTTCGACAGGGGGCTACGAGCAGTACTTC,CASSISTGGYEQYF
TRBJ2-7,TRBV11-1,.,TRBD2,TGTGCCAGCAGCTTAGATTCGGCTAGCGGGGGATACTACGAGCAGTACTTC,CASSLDSASGGYYEQYF
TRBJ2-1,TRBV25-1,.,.,TGTGCCAGCAGTGAGGGGGGGGGCTTTGATGAGCAGTTCTTC,CASSEGGGFDEQFF
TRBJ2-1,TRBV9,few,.,TGTGCCAGCAGCGTAGAGGAGGGAGACTACAATGAGCAGTTCTTC,CASSVEEGDYNEQFF
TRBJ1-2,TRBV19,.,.,TGTGCCAGTAGTATACAGTCTAACTATGGCTACACCTTC,CASSIQSNYGYTF
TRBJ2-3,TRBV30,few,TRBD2,TGTGCCTGGAGTGAGTGGCGGGGGGGCACAGATACGCAGTATTTT,CAWSEWRGGTDTQYF
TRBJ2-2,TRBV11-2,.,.,TGTGCCAGCAGCCAGGGGGGGGAGCTGTTTTTT,CASSQGGELFF
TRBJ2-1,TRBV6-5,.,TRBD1,TGTGCCAGCAGTTATACAGGGGGCTCCTACAATGAGCAGTTCTTC,CASSYTGGSYNEQFF
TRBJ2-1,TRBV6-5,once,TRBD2,TGTGCCAGCATCTTAGCGGGAGGGCCGATGAATGAGCAGTTCTTC,CASILAGGPMNEQFF
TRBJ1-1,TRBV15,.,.,TGTGCCACCAGCAGAGAGGCGAACACTGAAGCTTTCTTT,CATSREANTEAFF
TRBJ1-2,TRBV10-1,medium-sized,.,TGCGCCAGCAGTGAGACACAGGGCAACTATGGCTACACCTTC,CASSETQGNYGYTF
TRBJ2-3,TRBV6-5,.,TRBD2,TGTGCCAGCAGTTACTCGATGCGGGGGGGCCTGATTGCGCAGTATTTT,CASSYSMRGGLIAQYF
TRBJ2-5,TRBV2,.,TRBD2,TGTGCCTCGAGGTTGGGGGAGGGCCGCGAGACCCAGTACTTC,CASRLGEGRETQYF
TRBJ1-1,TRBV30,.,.,TGTGCCTGGACAATCACAGGTACGTTGTGGGACACTGAAGCTTTCTTT,CAWTITGTLWDTEAFF
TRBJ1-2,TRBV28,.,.,TGTGCCAGCAGCCAAAACTATGGCTACACCTTC,CASSQNYGYTF
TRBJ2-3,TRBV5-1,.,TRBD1,TGCGCCAGCAGCATGGGACAGGGGGCCAGAGATACGCAGTATTTT,CASSMGQGARDTQYF
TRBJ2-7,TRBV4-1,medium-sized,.,TGCGCCAGCAGCCACGGGGCTAGTTCCTACGAGCAGTACTTC,CASSHGASSYEQYF
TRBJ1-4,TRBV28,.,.,TGTGCCAGCAGTTTAGAGGACCTTGATAGTGAAAAACTGTTTTTT,CASSLEDLDSEKLFF
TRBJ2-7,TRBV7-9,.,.,TGTGCCAGCAGCTTAGGGAGCTACGAGCAGTACTTC,CASSLGSYEQYF
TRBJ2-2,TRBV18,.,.,TGTGCCAGCTCCATATCGAAAGGGGTGGACACCGGGGAGCTGTTTTTT,CASSISKGVDTGELFF
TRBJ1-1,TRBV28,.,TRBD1,TGTGCCAGCAGTTTACAACCAGGGGGCTGGACTGAAGCTTTCTTT,CASSLQPGGWTEAFF
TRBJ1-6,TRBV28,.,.,TGTGCCAGCACCTTAACGGGGGGGGTCGGGTCACCCCTCCACTTT,CASTLTGGVGSPLHF
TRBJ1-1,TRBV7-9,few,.,TGTGCCAGCAGCTCCCTTATGGGCACTGAAGCTTTCTTT,CASSSLMGTEAFF
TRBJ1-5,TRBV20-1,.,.,TGCAGTGCAAAAGACAATCAGCCCCAGCATTTT,CSAKDNQPQHF
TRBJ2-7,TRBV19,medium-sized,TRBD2,TGTGCCAGTAGTGCCGGGACTAGCTTGTACGAGCAGTACTTC,CASSAGTSLYEQYF
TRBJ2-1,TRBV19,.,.,TGTGCCAGTAGTTTCAACCCCCAAGGCCCCAATGAGCAGTTCTTC,CASSFNPQGPNEQFF